This is a list of T cell receptor beta chains from one sample in a study of somatic mutations in cytotoxic T cells in rheumatoid arthritis. Measured with immunoSEQ multiplex PCR; TCRdb has only the in-frame clones, and not every one. The profile shows 9,400 or so clones, approximately 75% of them singletons. The source material was CD8+ T cells sorted from blood. The receptors were sampled from a woman between 50 and 59 years old in good health. The CDR3 runs from the conserved cysteine through the conserved F or W.

TRBJ2-7 | TRBV7-9 | CASSLAGSYEQYF
TRBJ1-3 | TRBV7-9 | CASSWGQGRAGNTIYF
TRBJ1-1 | TRBV11-1 | CASSWGQNTEAFF
TRBJ1-4 | TRBV11-2 | CASSLGSGGGELFF
TRBJ1-6 | TRBV7-9 | CASSLGFGADGNSPLHF
TRBJ1-1 | TRBV27 | CASSPNPILSTEAFF
TRBJ2-1 | TRBV9 | CASSVHEIPYNEQFF
TRBJ2-7 | TRBV4-1 | CASSQGRGLVYEQYF
TRBJ2-6 | TRBV7-9 | CASLGRTGASGANVLTF
TRBJ2-5 | TRBV11-1 | CASSSGLAVIETQYF
TRBJ1-1 | TRBV5-4 | CASSPPGGTEAFF
TRBJ1-1 | TRBV27 | CASSWAGLRTEAFF
TRBJ2-7 | TRBV6-1 | CASRRTGDVEQYF
TRBJ2-3 | TRBV27 | CASSPTPRSSTDTQYF
TRBJ1-1 | TRBV2 | CASSAQDHTEAFF
TRBJ1-1 | TRBV27 | CASSLIQGANTEAFF
TRBJ2-1 | TRBV7-3 | CASSLGALLYNEQFF
TRBJ2-2 | TRBV5-6 | CASSPGVPGELFF
TRBJ2-1 | TRBV7-9 | CASSSWTHNNEQFF
TRBJ1-5 | TRBV4-1 | CASSQVGEGGNQPQHF
TRBJ1-4 | TRBV14 | CASSPLTGIPEKLFF
TRBJ2-7 | TRBV18 | CASSPEGDEQYF
TRBJ2-1 | TRBV9 | CASSPRPGSEQFF
TRBJ2-7 | TRBV7-9 | CASSLGVILSADEQYF
TRBJ1-3 | TRBV10-3 | CAISESRSGFGNTIYF
TRBJ2-7 | TRBV4-3 | CASSQLELYEQYF
TRBJ1-1 | TRBV19 | CASTIGGGLADTEAFF
TRBJ1-1 | TRBV28 | CASSSGGTLNTEAFF
TRBJ2-1 | TRBV10-3 | CAMPEVGSYNEQFF
TRBJ2-7 | TRBV6-6 | CASRQGTEQYF
TRBJ1-1 | TRBV7-9 | CASSLVGGQDTEAFF
TRBJ1-1 | TRBV15 | CATSSGSGGPEAFF
TRBJ1-2 | TRBV6-6 | CASSYSQGSTGYTF
TRBJ2-1 | TRBV11-3 | CASSLGPSGGNNEQFF
TRBJ2-1 | TRBV5-4 | CASSFAGLLSEQFF
TRBJ2-7 | TRBV9 | CASSVEGLATYEQYF
TRBJ1-5 | TRBV7-2 | CASSPLPGGAGQPQHF
TRBJ2-5 | TRBV7-9 | CASSPLSGQGETQYF
TRBJ1-2 | TRBV6-5 | CASHPTGHFNYGYTF
TRBJ2-5 | TRBV7-8 | CASSSTGAFQETQYF
TRBJ2-4 | TRBV6-5 | CASSPGAGYIQYF